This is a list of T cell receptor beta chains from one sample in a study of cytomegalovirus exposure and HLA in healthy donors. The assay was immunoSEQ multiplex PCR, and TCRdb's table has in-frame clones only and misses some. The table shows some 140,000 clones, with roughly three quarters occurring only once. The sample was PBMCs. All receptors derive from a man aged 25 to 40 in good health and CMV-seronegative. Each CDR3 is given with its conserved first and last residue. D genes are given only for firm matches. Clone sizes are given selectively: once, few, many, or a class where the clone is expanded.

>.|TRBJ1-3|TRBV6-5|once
TGTGCCAGCAGTTACTCAGGGGACTCCTCTGGAAACACCATATATTTT
CASSYSGDSSGNTIYF
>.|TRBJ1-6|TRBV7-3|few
TGTGCCAGCAGCTTGACTTATAATTCACCCCTCCACTTT
CASSLTYNSPLHF
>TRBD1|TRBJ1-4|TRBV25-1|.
TGTGCCAGCAGTGAAGGGACAGGGGGAGAAAAACTGTTTTTT
CASSEGTGGEKLFF
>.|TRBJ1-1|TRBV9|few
TGTGCCAGCAGCGCCCACGGTAGGAACACTGAAGCTTTCTTT
CASSAHGRNTEAFF
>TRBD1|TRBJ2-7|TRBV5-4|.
TGTGCCAGCAGCATAAGGGACAGGGGGTCCTACGAGCAGTACTTC
CASSIRDRGSYEQYF
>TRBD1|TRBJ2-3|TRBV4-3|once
TGCGCCAGCAGCCCTGGGGGACAGGGATCAAATACGCAGTATTTT
CASSPGGQGSNTQYF
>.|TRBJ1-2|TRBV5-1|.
TGCGCCAGCAGCTTGGGGACAGCTAACTATGGCTACACCTTC
CASSLGTANYGYTF
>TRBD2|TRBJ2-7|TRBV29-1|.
TGCAGCGTTTTAGCGGGAGACCACTACGAGCAGTACTTC
CSVLAGDHYEQYF
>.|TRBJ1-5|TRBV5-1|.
TGCGCCAGCAGCTTGGCGGGAGGGTTTCAGCCCCAGCATTTT
CASSLAGGFQPQHF
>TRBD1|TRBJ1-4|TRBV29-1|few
TGCAGCGCAGGGACAGGGGATGAAAAACTGTTTTTT
CSAGTGDEKLFF
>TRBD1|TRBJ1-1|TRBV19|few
TGTGCCAGTAGTATAGACGGGGGACAGGCAACTTTCTTT
CASSIDGGQATFF
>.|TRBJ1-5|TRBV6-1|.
TGTGCCAGCAGTGAGGGTCTTTGGGGCAAACAGCATTTT
CASSEGLWGKQHF
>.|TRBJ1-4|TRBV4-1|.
TGCGCCAGCAGCCTTACCGGAGTTAATGAAAAACTGTTTTTT
CASSLTGVNEKLFF
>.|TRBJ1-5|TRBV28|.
TGTGCCAGCAGTTTTACTGGAGGAATTCAGCCCCAGCATTTT
CASSFTGGIQPQHF
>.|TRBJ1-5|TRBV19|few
TGTGCCAGTACCTGGGGGGTGGGTCAGCCCCAGCATTTT
CASTWGVGQPQHF
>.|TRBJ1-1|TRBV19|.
TGTGCCTCCTCGCGCGCCCGTGAGGGGGTCCCTGAAGCTTTCTTT
CASSRAREGVPEAFF
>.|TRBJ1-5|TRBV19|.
TGTGCCAGTAGTGAAGGCGGAAAGGGGACTAATCAGCCCCAGCATTTT
CASSEGGKGTNQPQHF
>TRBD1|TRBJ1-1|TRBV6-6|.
TGTGCCAGCAGTTACACTCAAGGACAGGGGGCGGGTGAAGCTTTCTTT
CASSYTQGQGAGEAFF
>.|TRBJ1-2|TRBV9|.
TGTGCCAGCAGCGTAGGTGCATACCTGACAGAAGGGGATGGCTACACCTTC
CASSVGAYLTEGDGYTF
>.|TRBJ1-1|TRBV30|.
TGTGCCTGGAGTGACCGGGGCACTGAAGCTTTCTTT
CAWSDRGTEAFF
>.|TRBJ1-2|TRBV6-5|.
TGTGCCAGCAGCCCGGAGGGCCACTATGGCTACACCTTC
CASSPEGHYGYTF
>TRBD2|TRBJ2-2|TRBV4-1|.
TGCGCCACCCAGTCCCCCAGCGGGGGACCGAACACCGGGGAGCTGTTTTTT
CATQSPSGGPNTGELFF